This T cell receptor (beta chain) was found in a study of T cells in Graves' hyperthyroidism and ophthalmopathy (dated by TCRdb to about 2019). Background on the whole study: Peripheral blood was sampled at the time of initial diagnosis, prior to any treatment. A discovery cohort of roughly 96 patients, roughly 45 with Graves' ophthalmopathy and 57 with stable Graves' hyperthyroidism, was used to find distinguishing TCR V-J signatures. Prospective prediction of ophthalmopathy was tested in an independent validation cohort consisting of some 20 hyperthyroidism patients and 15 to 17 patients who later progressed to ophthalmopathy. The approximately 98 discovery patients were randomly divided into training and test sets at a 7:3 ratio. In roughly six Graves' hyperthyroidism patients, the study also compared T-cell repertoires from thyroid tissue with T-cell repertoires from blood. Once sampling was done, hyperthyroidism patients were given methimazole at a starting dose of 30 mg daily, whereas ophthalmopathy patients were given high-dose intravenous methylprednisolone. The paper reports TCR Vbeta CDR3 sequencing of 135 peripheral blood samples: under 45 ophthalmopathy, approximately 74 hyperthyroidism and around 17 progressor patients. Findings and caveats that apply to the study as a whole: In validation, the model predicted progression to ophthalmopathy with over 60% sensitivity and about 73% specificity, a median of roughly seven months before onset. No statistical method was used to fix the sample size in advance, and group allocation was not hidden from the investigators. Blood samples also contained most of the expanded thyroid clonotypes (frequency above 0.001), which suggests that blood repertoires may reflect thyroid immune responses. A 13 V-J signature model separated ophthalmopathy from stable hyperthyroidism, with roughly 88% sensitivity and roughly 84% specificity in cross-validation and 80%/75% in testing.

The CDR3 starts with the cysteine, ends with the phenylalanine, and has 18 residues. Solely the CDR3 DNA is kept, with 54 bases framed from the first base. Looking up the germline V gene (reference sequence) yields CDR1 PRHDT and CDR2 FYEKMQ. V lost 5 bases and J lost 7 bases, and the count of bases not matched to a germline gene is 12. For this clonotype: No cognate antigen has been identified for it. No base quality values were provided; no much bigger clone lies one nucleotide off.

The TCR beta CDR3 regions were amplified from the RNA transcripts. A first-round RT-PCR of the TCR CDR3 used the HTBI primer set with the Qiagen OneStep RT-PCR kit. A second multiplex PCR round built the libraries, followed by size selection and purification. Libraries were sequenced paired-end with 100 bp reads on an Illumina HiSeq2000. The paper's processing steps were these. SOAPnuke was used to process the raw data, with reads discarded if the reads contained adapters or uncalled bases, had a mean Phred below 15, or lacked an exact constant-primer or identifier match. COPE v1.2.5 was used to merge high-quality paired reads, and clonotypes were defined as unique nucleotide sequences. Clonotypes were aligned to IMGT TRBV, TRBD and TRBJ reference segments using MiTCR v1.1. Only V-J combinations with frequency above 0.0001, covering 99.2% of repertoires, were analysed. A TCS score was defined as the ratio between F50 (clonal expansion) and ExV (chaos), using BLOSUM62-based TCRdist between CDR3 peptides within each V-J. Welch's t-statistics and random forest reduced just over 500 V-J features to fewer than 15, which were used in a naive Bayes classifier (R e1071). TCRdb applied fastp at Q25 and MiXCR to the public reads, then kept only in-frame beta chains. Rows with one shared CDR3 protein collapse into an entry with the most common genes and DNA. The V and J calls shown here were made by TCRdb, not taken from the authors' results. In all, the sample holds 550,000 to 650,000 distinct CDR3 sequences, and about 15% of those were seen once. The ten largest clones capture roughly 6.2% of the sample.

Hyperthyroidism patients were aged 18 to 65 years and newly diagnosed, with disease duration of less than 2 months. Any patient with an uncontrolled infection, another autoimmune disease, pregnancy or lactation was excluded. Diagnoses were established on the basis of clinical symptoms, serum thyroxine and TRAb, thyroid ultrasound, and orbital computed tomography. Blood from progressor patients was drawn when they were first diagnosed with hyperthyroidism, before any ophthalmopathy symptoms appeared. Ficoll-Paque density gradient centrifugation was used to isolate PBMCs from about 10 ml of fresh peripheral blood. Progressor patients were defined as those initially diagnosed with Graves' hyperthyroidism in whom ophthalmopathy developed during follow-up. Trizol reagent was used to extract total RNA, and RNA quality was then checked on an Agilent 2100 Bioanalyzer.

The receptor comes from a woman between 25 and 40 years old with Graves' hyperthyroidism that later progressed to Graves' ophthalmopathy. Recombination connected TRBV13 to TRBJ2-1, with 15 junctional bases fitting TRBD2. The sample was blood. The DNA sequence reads TGTGCCAGCAGCCCCGGACTAGCGGGAGGGGGAGGAAGGAATGAGCAGTTCTTC. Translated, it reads CASSPGLAGGGGRNEQFF. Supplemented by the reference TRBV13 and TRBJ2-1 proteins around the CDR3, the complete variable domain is AAGVIQSPRHLIKEKRETATLKCYPIPRHDTVYWYQQGPGQDPQFLISFYEKMQSDKGSIPDRFSAQQFSDYHSELNMSSLELGDSALYFCASSPGLAGGGGRNEQFFGPGTRLTVL.